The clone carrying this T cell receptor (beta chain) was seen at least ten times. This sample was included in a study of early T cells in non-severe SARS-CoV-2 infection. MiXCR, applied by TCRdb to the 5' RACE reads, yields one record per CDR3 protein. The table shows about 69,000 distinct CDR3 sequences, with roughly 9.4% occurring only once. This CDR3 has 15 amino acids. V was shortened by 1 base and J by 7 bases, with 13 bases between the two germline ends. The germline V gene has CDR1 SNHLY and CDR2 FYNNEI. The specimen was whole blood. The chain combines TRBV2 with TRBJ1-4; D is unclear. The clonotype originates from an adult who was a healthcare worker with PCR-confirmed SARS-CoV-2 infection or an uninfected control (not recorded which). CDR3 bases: TGTGCCAGCAGTGAAGAGGGAGGTAGCGGTGAAAAACTGTTTTTT. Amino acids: CASSEEGGSGEKLFF.